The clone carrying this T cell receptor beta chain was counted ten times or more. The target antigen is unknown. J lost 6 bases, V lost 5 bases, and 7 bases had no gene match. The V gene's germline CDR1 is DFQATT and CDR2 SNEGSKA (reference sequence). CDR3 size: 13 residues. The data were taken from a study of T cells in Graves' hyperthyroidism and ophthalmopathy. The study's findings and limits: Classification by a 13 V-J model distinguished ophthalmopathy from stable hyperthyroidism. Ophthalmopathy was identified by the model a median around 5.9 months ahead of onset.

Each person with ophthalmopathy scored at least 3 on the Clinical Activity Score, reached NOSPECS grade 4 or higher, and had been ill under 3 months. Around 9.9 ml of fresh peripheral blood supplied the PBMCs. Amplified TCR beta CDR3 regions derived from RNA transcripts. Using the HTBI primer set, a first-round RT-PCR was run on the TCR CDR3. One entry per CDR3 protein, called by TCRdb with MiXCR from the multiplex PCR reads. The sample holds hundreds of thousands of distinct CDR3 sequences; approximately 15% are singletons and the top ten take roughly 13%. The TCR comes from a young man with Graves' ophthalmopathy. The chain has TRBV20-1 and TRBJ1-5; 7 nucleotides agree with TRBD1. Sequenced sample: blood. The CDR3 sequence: CSAAIDRVQPQHF. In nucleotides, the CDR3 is TGCAGTGCTGCTATCGACAGGGTTCAGCCCCAGCATTTT.